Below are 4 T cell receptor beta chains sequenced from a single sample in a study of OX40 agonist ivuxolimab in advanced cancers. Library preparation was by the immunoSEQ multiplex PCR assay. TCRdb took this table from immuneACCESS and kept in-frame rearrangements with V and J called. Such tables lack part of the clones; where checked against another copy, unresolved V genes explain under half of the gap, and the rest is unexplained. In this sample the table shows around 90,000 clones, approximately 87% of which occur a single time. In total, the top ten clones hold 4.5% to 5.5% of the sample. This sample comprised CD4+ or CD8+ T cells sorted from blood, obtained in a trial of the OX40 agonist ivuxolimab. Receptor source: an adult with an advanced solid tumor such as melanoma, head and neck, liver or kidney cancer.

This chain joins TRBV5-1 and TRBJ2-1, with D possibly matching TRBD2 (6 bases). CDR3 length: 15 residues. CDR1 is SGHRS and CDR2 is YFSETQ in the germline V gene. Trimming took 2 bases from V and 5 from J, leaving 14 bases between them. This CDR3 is CASSLNSGGNNEQFF. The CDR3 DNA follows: TGCGCCAGCAGCTTAAATTCGGGCGGGAACAATGAGCAGTTCTTC.

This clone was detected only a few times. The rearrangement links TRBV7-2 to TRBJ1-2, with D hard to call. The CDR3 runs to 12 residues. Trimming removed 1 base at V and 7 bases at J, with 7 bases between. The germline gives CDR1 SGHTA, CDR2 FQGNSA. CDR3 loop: CASSLGLLGYTF. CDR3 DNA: TGTGCCAGCAGCTTAGGACTGCTTGGCTACACCTTC.

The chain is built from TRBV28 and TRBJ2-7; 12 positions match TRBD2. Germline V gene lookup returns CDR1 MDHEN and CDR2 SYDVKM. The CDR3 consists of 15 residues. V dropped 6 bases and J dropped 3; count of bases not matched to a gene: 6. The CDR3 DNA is TGTGCCAGCAGCAATGGACTAGCGGGAATCTACGAGCAGTACTTC. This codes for CASSNGLAGIYEQYF.

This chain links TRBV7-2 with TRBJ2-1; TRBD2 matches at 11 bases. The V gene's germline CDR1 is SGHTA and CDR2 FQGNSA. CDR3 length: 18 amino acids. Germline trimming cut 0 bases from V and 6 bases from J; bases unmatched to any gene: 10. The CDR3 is CASSLANRLAGLSNEQFF. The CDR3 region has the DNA TGTGCCAGCAGCTTAGCCAATAGACTAGCGGGACTCAGCAATGAGCAGTTCTTC.